This T cell receptor beta chain came from a study of blood T cells in healthy people across ages. V lost 5 bases and J 0 bases, leaving 17 bases between the germline ends. The CDR3 length is 17 residues. The germline V gene has CDR1 SGHTA and CDR2 FQGNSA. Primed by a sample-barcoded 5' primer and a J-beta primer mix, a second PCR proceeded for about 6 to 11 cycles. TCRdb re-called the 5' RACE reads through MiXCR, storing one row per CDR3 protein. The sample has 790,000 or so distinct CDR3 sequences, roughly three fifths seen once; the top ten hold roughly 24%. The chain links TRBV7-2 to TRBJ2-1; D gene ambiguous. This TCR was sampled from a man between 40 and 49 years old in good health. Sequenced: blood. In nucleotides, the CDR3 is TGTGCCAGCAGCCCGCTCCCATCTCTGAGCTCCTACAATGAGCAGTTCTTC. This sequence encodes CASSPLPSLSSYNEQFF.